These T cell receptor beta chains were read from a single sample in a study of cytomegalovirus exposure and HLA in healthy donors. The data were produced by immunoSEQ multiplex PCR, yet TCRdb's version contains in-frame clones alone and is incomplete. The sample holds fewer than 150,000 clones, around 78% seen once. The sequencing sample was made of PBMCs. The source is a male donor in good health and CMV-seronegative. Both conserved end residues are part of each CDR3. The D gene is left open where the match is weak. Clone size is given for some rows only: seen once, a few or many times, or a class if the clone is expanded.

CDR3aa | CDR3nt | d_gene | v_gene | abundance | j_gene
CASSFGTGGVATEAFF | TGTGCCAGCAGCTTCGGGACAGGGGGAGTAGCCACTGAAGCTTTCTTT | TRBD1 | TRBV5-6 | - | TRBJ1-1
CASSYGASGVYEQYF | TGTGCCAGCAGTTACGGGGCTAGCGGGGTTTACGAGCAGTACTTC | TRBD2 | TRBV6-5 | - | TRBJ2-7
CASRAGVQETQYF | TGTGCCAGCAGGGCGGGGGTTCAAGAGACCCAGTACTTC | TRBD2 | TRBV2 | - | TRBJ2-5
CASSLEQTTNEKLFF | TGTGCCAGCAGCTTAGAACAGACAACTAATGAAAAACTGTTTTTT | - | TRBV7-9 | - | TRBJ1-4
CARRDYQGEASPLHF | TGTGCCCGGAGGGACTATCAGGGGGAGGCTTCACCCCTCCACTTT | TRBD1 | TRBV30 | - | TRBJ1-6
CASSQAQGGSYEQYF | TGCGCCAGCAGCCAAGCCCAGGGTGGCTCCTACGAGCAGTACTTC | - | TRBV4-1 | - | TRBJ2-7
CASSEARLAESTDTQYF | TGTGCCAGCAGTGAAGCGCGGCTAGCGGAAAGCACAGATACGCAGTATTTT | TRBD2 | TRBV2 | - | TRBJ2-3
CASSIDRQGPPEAFF | TGTGCCAGTAGTATAGATCGACAGGGTCCCCCTGAAGCTTTCTTT | TRBD1 | TRBV19 | - | TRBJ1-1
CASREQPVEGEQFF | TGCGCCAGCAGAGAGCAACCAGTTGAGGGAGAGCAGTTCTTC | - | TRBV5-1 | - | TRBJ2-1
CASSFYQNPQGAMSKRDTQYF | TGCGCCAGCAGCTTCTATCAAAACCCACAGGGGGCGATGAGTAAGAGGGATACGCAGTATTTT | TRBD1 | TRBV5-1 | - | TRBJ2-3
CASSTVTTGGEEQYF | TGTGCCAGCAGTACCGTTACCACAGGGGGCGAGGAGCAGTACTTC | TRBD1 | TRBV2 | few | TRBJ2-7
CASSLWGGQGETQYF | TGTGCCAGCAGCTTATGGGGGGGACAGGGTGAGACCCAGTACTTC | TRBD1 | TRBV7-8 | - | TRBJ2-5
CASSPDRFQETQYF | TGTGCCAGCAGTCCCGACAGGTTCCAAGAGACCCAGTACTTC | - | TRBV6-5 | - | TRBJ2-5
CASSRRTGGNTEAFF | TGTGCCAGCAGCCGGAGGACAGGAGGGAACACTGAAGCTTTCTTT | TRBD1 | TRBV14 | - | TRBJ1-1
CASSLAGMTYEQYF | TGTGCCAGCAGCTTGGCAGGGATGACCTACGAGCAGTACTTC | - | TRBV5-4 | - | TRBJ2-7
CASSLLAGDFNNEQFF | TGTGCCAGCAGTTTGCTAGCGGGAGATTTTAACAATGAGCAGTTCTTC | TRBD2 | TRBV27 | - | TRBJ2-1
CSVDGGELSEADTQYF | TGCAGCGTCGATGGGGGGGAGCTTAGCGAGGCAGATACGCAGTATTTT | TRBD2 | TRBV29-1 | - | TRBJ2-3
CSADRANTGELFF | TGCAGCGCAGACAGGGCGAACACCGGGGAGCTGTTTTTT | TRBD1 | TRBV29-1 | - | TRBJ2-2
CASSLRASGRVGQETQYF | TGCGCCAGCAGCTTGAGGGCTAGCGGGAGAGTGGGACAAGAGACCCAGTACTTC | TRBD2 | TRBV5-1 | - | TRBJ2-5
CASSQVGGAAGELFF | TGTGCCAGCAGCCAAGTTGGGGGCGCGGCCGGGGAGCTGTTTTTT | - | TRBV14 | - | TRBJ2-2
CATSSQQGASEQYF | TGTGCCACCAGCAGTCAACAGGGGGCGAGCGAGCAGTACTTC | TRBD1 | TRBV15 | - | TRBJ2-7
CASSFGKTEAFF | TGTGCCAGCAGCTTCGGGAAGACTGAAGCTTTCTTT | - | TRBV7-2 | - | TRBJ1-1
CASSVSVAKNIQYF | TGTGCCAGCTCAGTATCCGTAGCCAAAAACATTCAGTACTTC | - | TRBV18 | - | TRBJ2-4